Listed below are T cell receptor beta chains from one sample, sequenced in a study of cytomegalovirus exposure and HLA in healthy donors. The repertoire was sequenced with immunoSEQ multiplex PCR; TCRdb's copy has only in-frame clones and lacks some. The sample contains roughly 150,000 clones, around 83% of which appear only once. The sample taken for sequencing was PBMCs. These receptor sequences come from a man in his fifties in good health and CMV-seropositive. The CDR3 runs from the conserved cysteine through the conserved F or W. D genes are given only for firm matches. Some rows mark clone size as missing; the rest say once, few, many or name a class of expanded clone.

NA TRBJ1-1 TRBD1 TRBV6-1 TGTGCCAGCAGTGAAGCGGACAGGGGGATTGGGGAGACTGAAGCTTTCTTT CASSEADRGIGETEAFF
NA TRBJ1-2 TRBD1 TRBV7-9 TGTGCCAGCAGCTTACCAGGACAGGGAGAGAACTATGGCTACACCTTC CASSLPGQGENYGYTF
NA TRBJ2-6 NA TRBV7-2 TGTGCCAGCAGCTTTCTCGGGTCTGGGGCCAACGTCCTGACTTTC CASSFLGSGANVLTF
NA TRBJ2-1 TRBD2 TRBV5-1 TGCGCCAGCAGCCGACTAGCGGGAGGGAGTAATGAGCAGTTCTTC CASSRLAGGSNEQFF
NA TRBJ2-7 TRBD1 TRBV19 TGTGCCAGTAGTATGTCGGGACAGTTCTACGAGCAGTACTTC CASSMSGQFYEQYF
once TRBJ2-3 NA TRBV25-1 TGTGCCAGCAGGACCGAGGCAAGGGATACGCAGTATTTT CASRTEARDTQYF
NA TRBJ2-7 TRBD2 TRBV30 TGTGCCTGGACCCCCACGGGACTAGCGGGAGGTTACTTC CAWTPTGLAGGYF
NA TRBJ2-7 NA TRBV7-2 TGTGCCAGCAGCTTCCTTTTAGAGTCGAAGCAGTACTTC CASSFLLESKQYF
NA TRBJ2-1 TRBD2 TRBV5-1 TGCGCCAGCAGAGTAGCGGGGGGCAATGAGCAGTTCTTC CASRVAGGNEQFF
few TRBJ1-2 TRBD1 TRBV9 TGTGCCAGCAGCGCAGGGGGCGCCGCTGTCGGCTACACCTTC CASSAGGAAVGYTF
NA TRBJ2-7 TRBD1 TRBV9 TGTGCCAGCAGCGGGACAGGGGGTGAAGCGGTCTACGAGCAGTACTTC CASSGTGGEAVYEQYF
NA TRBJ2-3 TRBD2 TRBV9 TGTGCCAGCAGCGTCACAGCGGGAGGACGTAGCACAGATACGCAGTATTTT CASSVTAGGRSTDTQYF
NA TRBJ2-5 NA TRBV7-2 TGTGCCAGCAGCTTAGGGGGCGGGACCCAGTACTTC CASSLGGGTQYF
NA TRBJ1-5 TRBD1 TRBV10-3 TGTGCCATCAGTGAGGGGACAGGGGGCGGACAGCCCCAGCATTTT CAISEGTGGGQPQHF
once TRBJ1-2 TRBD1 TRBV7-2 TGTGCCAGCAGCCCCATTCAGACAGGGTTTGGCTACACCTTC CASSPIQTGFGYTF
NA TRBJ1-5 TRBD1 TRBV15 TGTGCCACCAGCATCGGGACAGACAGCAATCAGCCCCAGCATTTT CATSIGTDSNQPQHF
NA TRBJ1-2 TRBD1 TRBV28 TGTGCCAGCAGTCCGTTCGGACAGGGAGAGTTTGGCTACACCTTC CASSPFGQGEFGYTF
NA TRBJ2-1 NA TRBV27 TGTGCCAGCAGTTTCGGGAATGAGCAGTTCTTC CASSFGNEQFF
NA TRBJ2-3 TRBD1 TRBV6-1 TGTGCCAGCAGACCCAGGACAGGGTTGGAGCATACGCAGTATTTT CASRPRTGLEHTQYF
NA TRBJ1-5 NA TRBV5-1 TGCGCCAGCAGCTTGATGGGGGCTAGCAATCAGCCCCAGCATTTT CASSLMGASNQPQHF
NA TRBJ1-2 NA TRBV28 TGTGCCAGCAGTTTAGTGACAAATAATGGCTACACCTTC CASSLVTNNGYTF
NA TRBJ2-1 NA TRBV2 TGCGCCAGCACCGAGACAGACAGCTCCTACAATGAGCAGTTCTTC CASTETDSSYNEQFF
NA TRBJ2-3 NA TRBV7-9 TGTGCCAGCAGCTTCTTGGGGGGTTCCGATACGCAGTATTTT CASSFLGGSDTQYF
NA TRBJ2-2 TRBD2 TRBV5-1 TGCGCCAGCAGCTTTTTCGCTAGCGGAAACACCGGGGAGCTGTTTTTT CASSFFASGNTGELFF
NA TRBJ2-5 NA TRBV7-9 TGTGCCAGCAGCTTAGGGACAAGAGAAGAGACCCAGTACTTC CASSLGTREETQYF
NA TRBJ2-1 NA TRBV19 TGTGCCAGTAGTATACAGGAATGGGTCAACAATGAGCAGTTCTTC CASSIQEWVNNEQFF
NA TRBJ2-7 TRBD1 TRBV10-3 TGTGCCATCACCTGGGACAGCTCCTACGAGCAGTACTTC CAITWDSSYEQYF
NA TRBJ2-7 TRBD1 TRBV6-1 TGTGCCAGCAGCTCCGGGACAGGGTACGAGCAGTACTTC CASSSGTGYEQYF
NA TRBJ1-3 NA TRBV5-1 TGCGCCAGCAGGAAACAGGTTAACTCTGGAAACACCATATATTTT CASRKQVNSGNTIYF
NA TRBJ1-5 NA TRBV2 TGTGCCAGCAGTGGAAGCTTCGGACAGCAGAATCAGCCCCAGCATTTT CASSGSFGQQNQPQHF
NA TRBJ2-3 TRBD2 TRBV9 TGTGCCAGCAGCGAAGCGGGAGGGCCAGATACGCAGTATTTT CASSEAGGPDTQYF